This TCR beta chain was captured by sequencing in a study of blood T cell repertoires in COVID-19. Background on the study: Nucleic acid was either cDNA or gDNA, and it came from T cells, B-cell-depleted T cells, or PBMCs.

Per the germline V gene, CDR1 is KGHSH and CDR2 is LQKENI. There are 14 residues in the CDR3. The V and J ends lost 3 bases and 7 bases respectively, with 12 bases between them. How the authors handled the data: From reference gene primer amplification, estimates of nucleated cell counts were derived. The method was immunoSEQ multiplex PCR; TCRdb's version includes in-frame clones alone and lacks a portion of them. V, J and clone size were drawn from that table, and D and trimming were deduced from the DNA. The sample lists over 200,000 clones, less than 90% occurring once. J is TRBJ2-2 and V is TRBV18, with D possibly TRBD2 on 5 matching bases. Sequencing was performed on peripheral blood. The receptor comes from a middle-aged man with active or convalescent COVID-19. The CDR3 loop is CASSPSLGNGELFF. The CDR3 DNA is TGTGCCAGCTCACCTAGCCTCGGGAACGGGGAGCTGTTTTTT.